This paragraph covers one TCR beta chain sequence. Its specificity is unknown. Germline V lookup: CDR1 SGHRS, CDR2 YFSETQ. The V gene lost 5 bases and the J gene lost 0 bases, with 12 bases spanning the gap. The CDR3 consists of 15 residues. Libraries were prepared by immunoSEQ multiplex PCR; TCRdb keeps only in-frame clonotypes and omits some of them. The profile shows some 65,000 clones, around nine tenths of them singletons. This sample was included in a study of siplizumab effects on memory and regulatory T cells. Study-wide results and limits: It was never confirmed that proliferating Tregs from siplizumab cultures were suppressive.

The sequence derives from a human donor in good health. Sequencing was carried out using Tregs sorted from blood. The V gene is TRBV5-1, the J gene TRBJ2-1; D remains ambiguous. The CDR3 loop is CASRPEAPSYNEQFF. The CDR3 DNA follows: TGCGCCAGCAGGCCAGAGGCCCCCTCCTACAATGAGCAGTTCTTC.